Following are 6 T cell receptor beta chains from one sample sequenced in a study of cytomegalovirus exposure and HLA in healthy donors. Primers included in the PCR were 60 Vbeta and 13 Jbeta primers. Profiling relied on immunoSEQ multiplex PCR, and the TCRdb table lists in-frame clones only, not all of them. The sample has approximately 300,000 clones; around 80% are singletons. The sample taken for sequencing was PBMCs. The receptors come from a girl aged 2 to 10 in good health and CMV-seronegative.

The chain links TRBV7-8 to TRBJ2-2; 9 positions agree with TRBD1. J gave up 5 bases and V 5 bases, and 3 bases lay outside the gene matches. The CDR3 runs to 14 residues. The V gene's germline CDR1 is SGHVS and CDR2 FQNEAQ. CDR3 bases: TGTGCCAGCAGCCAAGGACAGGGGACCGGGGAGCTGTTTTTT. It specifies CASSQGQGTGELFF.

The chain carries TRBV4-2 and TRBJ2-5; 11 nucleotides agree with TRBD2. The J call may be incorrect, as the DNA end agrees better with TRBJ2-7. Germline assignment: CDR1 LGHNA and CDR2 YNFKEQ. This CDR3 has 16 amino acids. For the CDR3, the DNA is TGTGCCAGCAGCCAAGTAGCGGGAGGGGCTACGTACGAGCAGTACTTC. Residues: CASSQVAGGATYEQYF.

V and J are TRBV5-8 and TRBJ1-2; TRBD1 agrees at 10 bases. The CDR3 has 13 residues. The germline gives CDR1 SGHTS, CDR2 YDEGEE. The junction had 3 bases not matched to a gene; V was cut back by 3 bases and J by 7 bases. CDR3 nucleotides: TGTGCCAGCAGCTGGGGACAGGGGATTGGCTACACCTTC. It yields the protein CASSWGQGIGYTF.

The chain recombines TRBV6-5 with TRBJ2-3; D not certain. The CDR3 loop spans 14 amino acids. V lost 5 bases, J lost 5 bases, and 14 bases lay in between. Germline V gives CDR1 MNHEY, CDR2 SVGAGI. Here the CDR3 DNA reads TGTGCCAGCAGTACGGAGTACGTGAAAGATACGCAGTATTTT. It is translated as CASSTEYVKDTQYF.

This clone was detected a few times. J is TRBJ1-5 and V is TRBV10-3; D might be TRBD1 (6 bases). The CDR3 loop spans 14 amino acids. In germline, CDR1 is ENHRY, CDR2 SYGVKD. V lost 3 bases to trimming and J lost 2 bases, with 8 bases between them. CDR3 protein: CAISDRGGNQPQHF. The DNA for the CDR3 is TGTGCCATCAGTGACAGGGGTGGCAATCAGCCCCAGCATTTT.

The rearrangement links TRBV7-9 to TRBJ2-1, with D possibly being TRBD2 (5 bases). Germline CDR1 and CDR2: SEHNR and FQNEAQ (reference sequence). CDR3 length: 16 amino acids. Trimming cost V 7 bases and J 7 bases, with 23 bases left between them. The CDR3: CASTMYEGRSWNEQFF. The CDR3 DNA follows: TGTGCCAGCACCATGTACGAGGGCAGGTCTTGGAATGAGCAGTTCTTC.